This is a list of T cell receptor beta chains from one sample in a study of T cell responses to AZD1222 COVID-19 vaccine. TCRdb's copy holds only in-frame clones and misses some; the assay was immunoSEQ multiplex PCR. The sample has approximately 150,000 clones; about 92% are singletons. Here the sequenced sample was peripheral blood, taken after recovery from COVID-19. All receptors derive from an adult who had recovered from COVID-19. CDR3s include the opening cysteine and the closing phenylalanine or tryptophan. D genes are given only for firm matches. Size is stated for part of the rows, as once, few or many counts, or as a class when the clone is expanded.

TRBJ1-1	TRBV2	NA	TRBD1	TGTGCCACCCGACAGGGGATGAACACTGAAGCTTTCTTT	CATRQGMNTEAFF
TRBJ2-7	TRBV12-3/TRBV12-4	few	NA	TGTGCCAGCAGTTTAAAGGGGGGCCTCGAGCAGTACTTC	CASSLKGGLEQYF
TRBJ1-1	TRBV9	NA	NA	TGTGCCAGCAGCGCGGCAGGGGAAAGAGGCACTGAAGCTTTCTTT	CASSAAGERGTEAFF
TRBJ1-3	TRBV24-1	NA	NA	TGTGCCCCGCCCGGACAGGGAAACACCATATATTTT	CAPPGQGNTIYF
TRBJ1-5	TRBV7-4	NA	NA	TGTGCCAGCAGCTTAGGGCGTGGGCAGTGCCCCCAGCATTTT	CASSLGRGQCPQHF
TRBJ2-1	TRBV2	NA	NA	TGTGCCAGCAGTGAAGTATGGGGATCCGGGGTATACAATGAGCAGTTCTTC	CASSEVWGSGVYNEQFF
TRBJ2-7	TRBV5-1	NA	NA	TGCGCCAGCAGCTTGGTTACATCCTACGAGCAGTACTTC	CASSLVTSYEQYF
TRBJ2-1	TRBV10-3	once	NA	TGTGCCATCAGTGAGTCCCACTCAGAGGCCCACAATGAGCAGTTCTTC	CAISESHSEAHNEQFF
TRBJ1-1	TRBV7-3	once	TRBD1	TGTGCCAGCAGCTTAACCAGGGACAGTGAAGCTTTCTTT	CASSLTRDSEAFF
TRBJ2-1	TRBV14	NA	NA	TGTGCCAGCAGCCAAGTAACGCCGACAGGAAGCAATGAGCAGTTCTTC	CASSQVTPTGSNEQFF
TRBJ2-7	TRBV15	NA	NA	TGTGCCACCAGCAGAGAAGGGGTAGTCTACGAGCAGTACTTC	CATSREGVVYEQYF
TRBJ2-7	TRBV4-2	NA	NA	TGTGCCAGCAGCCCTGCCGGCGGTCTCGGCTACGAGCAGTACTTC	CASSPAGGLGYEQYF
TRBJ2-1	TRBV7-6	NA	NA	TGTGCCAGCAGCCGATCAAGCCCAAGCGCCTCCTACAATGAGCAGTTCTTC	CASSRSSPSASYNEQFF
TRBJ2-6	TRBV18	NA	NA	TGTGCCAGCTCACCGGCCAGTGGAACTGGGGCCAACGTCCTGACTTTC	CASSPASGTGANVLTF
TRBJ2-7	TRBV7-8	NA	NA	TGTGCCAGCAGCTTAGGGACAGTCAGCGAGCAGTACTTC	CASSLGTVSEQYF
TRBJ2-5	TRBV10-2	NA	NA	TGCGCCAGCAGTGATCCAGGGATGGGATCCCGGACCCAGTACTTC	CASSDPGMGSRTQYF
TRBJ2-7	TRBV10-3	NA	NA	TGTGCCATCAGTGGTAGTGCGGACTACGAGCAGTACTTC	CAISGSADYEQYF
TRBJ1-2	TRBV13	NA	TRBD1	TGTGCCAGCAGCTTAGCGACAGGGAGGGACTATGGCTACACCTTC	CASSLATGRDYGYTF
TRBJ2-7	TRBV6-1	NA	TRBD2	TGTGCCAGCAGTGAACCTAGCGGTCCCTACGAGCAGTACTTC	CASSEPSGPYEQYF
TRBJ2-1	TRBV2	NA	NA	TGTGCCAGCAGCGGCGCGGGGAGCTCCTACAATGAGCAGTTCTTC	CASSGAGSSYNEQFF
TRBJ1-6	TRBV12-3/TRBV12-4	NA	NA	TGTGCCAGCAGTTTAAATATCGGGGCTGCCCTCCACTTT	CASSLNIGAALHF
TRBJ1-2	TRBV7-9	NA	TRBD1	TGTGCCAGCAGCTTTATGGGACAGGGGGCAGACGGCTACACCTTC	CASSFMGQGADGYTF
TRBJ2-5	TRBV5-1	NA	NA	TGCGCCAGTGGCCCTCAAGAGACCCAGTACTTC	CASGPQETQYF
TRBJ2-3	TRBV29-1	once	NA	TGCAGCGGGACTCGGGAGCCCAGCACAGATACGCAGTATTTT	CSGTREPSTDTQYF
TRBJ2-1	TRBV6-4	NA	NA	TGTGCCAGCAGTGACTCGTGGTCAGAATCTTACAATGAGCAGTTCTTC	CASSDSWSESYNEQFF
TRBJ2-7	TRBV28	NA	TRBD2	TGTGCCAGCAGTCCCCCCAGACTAGCGGGCAACGAGCAGTACTTC	CASSPPRLAGNEQYF
TRBJ2-7	TRBV6-5	NA	NA	TGTGCCAGCAGTTACTCAGGCGGAAGATACGAGCAGTACTTC	CASSYSGGRYEQYF
TRBJ2-7	TRBV6-5	NA	NA	TGTGCCAGCATCCGGACCGCACTTAGCTCCTACGAGCAGTACTTC	CASIRTALSSYEQYF
TRBJ2-1	TRBV28	NA	NA	TGTGCCAGCAGTTCCCGGGACAAGGGGGGTATGGGGCAGTTCTTC	CASSSRDKGGMGQFF
TRBJ2-1	TRBV4-2	NA	NA	TGTGCCAGCAGCCCTCGTACGAGCTCCTACAATGAGCAGTTCTTC	CASSPRTSSYNEQFF
TRBJ1-3	TRBV9	NA	NA	TGTGCCAGCAGCGCCATGTACCGACAGGACCTTGGAAACACCATATATTTT	CASSAMYRQDLGNTIYF
TRBJ1-3	TRBV3-1/TRBV3-2	NA	TRBD1	TGTGCCAGCAGCCAAGGACAGGGCGGAAACACCATATATTTT	CASSQGQGGNTIYF